This is a list of T cell receptor beta chains from one sample in a study of long-term antiretroviral therapy in people with HIV. The protocol was immunoSEQ multiplex PCR, while the TCRdb copy is restricted to in-frame clones and leaves out a portion. The sample carries over 15,000 clones, 70% to 90% recorded once. Sequenced here: unsorted PBMCs, sampled 0.1 years before starting antiretroviral therapy. All receptors come from a man younger than 35 with HIV. CDR3s include the opening cysteine and the closing phenylalanine or tryptophan. The D gene is left open where the match is weak. Expanded clones get a size class; other rows say once, few or many, or leave the size out.

>15|.|TRBV28|TRBD1|TRBJ1-5
TGTGCCAGCAACGGGGTGGACAGGGTAAATCAGCCCCAGCATTTT
CASNGVDRVNQPQHF
>14|.|TRBV6-4|TRBD1|TRBJ1-2
TGTGCCAGCAGTGACTCGACAGGGGGCTATGGCTACACCTTC
CASSDSTGGYGYTF
>15|.|TRBV6-5|TRBD1|TRBJ1-1
TGTGCCAGCAACCCACAGGGGTCCCAGAACACTGAAGCTTTCTTT
CASNPQGSQNTEAFF
>17|.|TRBV9|TRBD1|TRBJ1-5
TGTGCCAGCAGCGCCCCGAGATCCGACAGGGAATTAAAGCCCCAGCATTTT
CASSAPRSDRELKPQHF
>15|once|TRBV7-8|.|TRBJ1-1
TGTGCCAGCAGTCGGGGAGGGGTGGGGCTTTCAGGAGCTTTCTTT
CASSRGGVGLSGAFF
>16|.|TRBV10-3|.|TRBJ1-3
TGTGCCATCAGTGTGGGGGTCGGCCTCTCTGGAAACACCATATATTTT
CAISVGVGLSGNTIYF
>15|.|TRBV5-1|TRBD2|TRBJ2-7
TGCGCCAGCAGCTTGGCGGGGGGAGACTCCTACGAGCAGTACTTC
CASSLAGGDSYEQYF
>17|.|TRBV6-1|TRBD1|TRBJ2-7
TGTGCCAGCAGTGAGACTAGGACAGGGGGCGTACCCTACGAGCAGTACTTC
CASSETRTGGVPYEQYF
>11|.|TRBV20-1|.|TRBJ1-2
TGCAGTGTGGCGGATCTTTTTGGCTACACCTTC
CSVADLFGYTF
>15|once|TRBV27|TRBD1|TRBJ1-6
TGTGCCAGCAGGCCGGACAGGTTCACAAACTCACCCCTCCACTTT
CASRPDRFTNSPLHF
>14|.|TRBV6-5|.|TRBJ2-3
TGTGCCAGCAGCACCGGACAGCGCACAGATACGCAGTATTTT
CASSTGQRTDTQYF
>15|.|TRBV19|.|TRBJ2-6
TGTGCCAGTAAAGGGGGAGACTCTGGGGCCAACGTCCTGACTTTC
CASKGGDSGANVLTF
>12|.|TRBV6-1|.|TRBJ1-2
TGTGCCAGCAGTGAACCAGGGGTCGGCTACACCTTC
CASSEPGVGYTF
>17|.|TRBV11-1|.|TRBJ2-3
TGTGCCAGCAGCTTAGCGAGTCCTAGCAGGGGCATAGATACGCAGTATTTT
CASSLASPSRGIDTQYF
>12|.|TRBV9|.|TRBJ1-1
TGTGCCAGCAGCGGCGGACACACTGAAGCTTTCTTT
CASSGGHTEAFF
>16|once|TRBV5-4|.|TRBJ1-1
TGTGCCAGCAGCTTGGCCTCGGGCAGGGTGGCCACTGAAGCTTTCTTT
CASSLASGRVATEAFF
>13|.|TRBV5-1|.|TRBJ1-1
TGCGCCAGCAGCCGCCAAGGGGGCACTGAAGCTTTCTTT
CASSRQGGTEAFF
>15|.|TRBV5-6|TRBD2|TRBJ2-7
TGTGCCAGCAGCTCTCCGGGACTAGCGACCTACGAGCAGTACTTC
CASSSPGLATYEQYF
>14|.|TRBV7-9|TRBD1|TRBJ2-1
TGTGCCAGCAGCTTCGCTCCAGGGGGTGGTGAGCAGTTCTTC
CASSFAPGGGEQFF
>15|.|TRBV10-3|TRBD1|TRBJ2-1
TGTGCCATCAGTGAGGGGACAGTCTCCTACAATGAGCAGTTCTTC
CAISEGTVSYNEQFF
>15|.|TRBV2|TRBD2|TRBJ2-1
TGTGCCAGCAGTTCGGGAGCGGGAGTTGTAAATGAGCAGTTCTTC
CASSSGAGVVNEQFF
>15|.|TRBV5-1|.|TRBJ1-4
TGCGCCAGCACGCCGGTGGCAGGGATGACTGAAAAACTGTTTTTT
CASTPVAGMTEKLFF
>16|.|TRBV13|.|TRBJ2-6
TGTGCCAGCAGCCCCCAAGAACTGTCGGGGGCCAACGTCCTGACTTTC
CASSPQELSGANVLTF
>12|.|TRBV28|.|TRBJ1-1
TGTGCCAGCAGTTTGATGGAGACTGAAGCTTTCTTT
CASSLMETEAFF
>15|few|TRBV7-9|TRBD1|TRBJ1-4
TGTGCCAGCAGTTTAGGACAGGGGGCTAATGAAAAACTGTTTTTT
CASSLGQGANEKLFF
>15|.|TRBV6-5|.|TRBJ1-4
TGTGCCAGCAGCCGATCGTCTTCAACTAATGAAAAACTGTTTTTT
CASSRSSSTNEKLFF
>16|.|TRBV7-9|.|TRBJ1-4
TGTGCCAGCAGCTTAAAGGGGTCAGACCAGAATGAAAAACTGTTTTTT
CASSLKGSDQNEKLFF
>17|.|TRBV5-1|.|TRBJ2-3
TGCGCCAGCAGCTTTGGGCCCCTCCCAACTAGCACAGATACGCAGTATTTT
CASSFGPLPTSTDTQYF
>15|once|TRBV7-9|.|TRBJ1-4
TGTGCCAGCAGCTCCCAAGGGAATATTAATGAAAAACTGTTTTTT
CASSSQGNINEKLFF
>12|.|TRBV28|.|TRBJ2-7
TGTGCCAGCAGTCTAGAGGGCTACGAGCAGTACTTC
CASSLEGYEQYF
>14|.|TRBV2|TRBD2|TRBJ2-5
TGTGCCAGCAGACTACTAGCGTACCAAGAGACCCAGTACTTC
CASRLLAYQETQYF
>14|.|TRBV28|TRBD2|TRBJ2-1
TGTGCCAGCAGTCCATCCGGGACTAGCAGTGAGCAGTTCTTC
CASSPSGTSSEQFF
>14|.|TRBV13|.|TRBJ2-7
TGTGCCAGCAGCTTTACTAGCTCCGACTACGAGCAGTACTTC
CASSFTSSDYEQYF
>14|few|TRBV5-1|.|TRBJ1-6
TGCGCCAGCAGCTTGGAGACAACTAAATCACCCCTCCACTTT
CASSLETTKSPLHF
>14|.|TRBV18|TRBD1|TRBJ1-5
TGTGCCAGCTCTCTCGACAGGGGCAATCAGCCCCAGCATTTT
CASSLDRGNQPQHF
>14|.|TRBV7-2|TRBD1|TRBJ2-7
TGTGCCAGCAGCTTAAACAGGGGTAGCACCGAGCAGTACTTC
CASSLNRGSTEQYF
>16|.|TRBV5-4|.|TRBJ2-7
TGTGCCAGCAGCTGGGGGACAACCCTATCTCCGTACGAGCAGTACTTC
CASSWGTTLSPYEQYF
>17|.|TRBV5-1|.|TRBJ1-6
TGCGCCAGCAGAGGGGACCGCTCGAGCTCCTATAATTCACCCCTCCACTTT
CASRGDRSSSYNSPLHF
>16|.|TRBV4-1|.|TRBJ1-5
TGCGCCAGCAGCCCGCCGGGGGCCGTGCTCAATCAGCCCCAGCATTTT
CASSPPGAVLNQPQHF
>15|few|TRBV6-1|.|TRBJ2-7
TGTGCCAGCAGTGAAGGGCCATACCACCAATACGAGCAGTACTTC
CASSEGPYHQYEQYF
>14|once|TRBV28|TRBD1|TRBJ1-2
TGTGCCAGCAGGTCCGCAGGGGGCGGCTATGGCTACACCTTC
CASRSAGGGYGYTF
>15|.|TRBV4-3|.|TRBJ2-7
TGCGCCAGCAGCCAAGGCCCACAGGGCTTCTACGAGCAGTACTTC
CASSQGPQGFYEQYF
>13|.|TRBV4-3|.|TRBJ1-2
TGCGCCAGCAGCCAAGACCACGGGACCGGCTACACCTTC
CASSQDHGTGYTF
>12|once|TRBV7-9|.|TRBJ2-7
TGTGCCAGCAGCGCCAGGGGCTACGAGCAGTACTTC
CASSARGYEQYF
>14|.|TRBV14|.|TRBJ2-5
TGTGCCAGCAGCCAAATGGAGGTCAAAGAGACCCAGTACTTC
CASSQMEVKETQYF
>14|.|TRBV25-1|.|TRBJ1-5
TGTGCCAGCAGTGAAGTTAGAATTGATCAGCCCCAGCATTTT
CASSEVRIDQPQHF
>15|.|TRBV19|TRBD1|TRBJ1-4
TGTGCCAGTAGTATAGCAGGACAGGGCGAAGAAAAACTGTTTTTT
CASSIAGQGEEKLFF
>15|.|TRBV7-3|.|TRBJ2-7
TGTGCCAGCAGCTTACGACCGAGGAGCTCCTACGAGCAGTACTTC
CASSLRPRSSYEQYF
>17|.|TRBV4-1|.|TRBJ2-3
TGCGCCAGCAGCCATGACCCGACAGGGTGGGGGACTGATACGCAGTATTTT
CASSHDPTGWGTDTQYF
>13|.|TRBV29-1|TRBD1|TRBJ2-7
TGCAGCGCAGCTCGGGACAGGGGGAACGAGCAGTACTTC
CSAARDRGNEQYF
>13|.|TRBV9|.|TRBJ1-6
TGTGCCAGCAGCGTAGCGTACAATTCACCCCTCCACTTT
CASSVAYNSPLHF
>15|.|TRBV5-1|TRBD2|TRBJ2-2
TGCGCCAGCAGGTTTCTAGCGGGGAACACCGGGGAGCTGTTTTTT
CASRFLAGNTGELFF
>16|.|TRBV7-8|TRBD2|TRBJ2-1
TGTGCCAGCAGCCCAGCGGGATTGGTCCGGGCCAATGAGCAGTTCTTC
CASSPAGLVRANEQFF